This TCR beta chain was identified during a study of blood T cell repertoires in COVID-19. Study overall: COVID-19 samples from acute and convalescent phases originated in the United States, Italy and Spain.

Cohort 3 donors counted as recovered after two negative PCRs, clearance, or resolved symptoms. In the original analysis: Using reference gene primer amplification, nucleated cell counts were estimated. The assay was immunoSEQ multiplex PCR, and TCRdb's table has in-frame clones only and misses some. The DNA was the basis for D and trimming; V, J and clone size are from that table. The table has fewer than 450,000 clones, roughly 91% seen once; the top ten hold less than 0.75%. This CDR3 has 15 residues. J gave up 1 base and V 6 bases, and 5 bases lay outside the gene matches. Germline V gene sequence: CDR1 SNHLY, CDR2 FYNNEI.

The chain uses TRBV2 and TRBJ2-2, with 7 bases aligning to TRBD2. This clonotype was obtained from a man between 18 and 29 years old who had recovered from COVID-19. Sequenced material: PBMCs or T cells enriched from blood (not recorded which). In nucleotides, the CDR3 is TGTGCCAGCAGGGGAGGGTCCGGGAACACCGGGGAGCTGTTTTTT. Amino acid sequence: CASRGGSGNTGELFF.